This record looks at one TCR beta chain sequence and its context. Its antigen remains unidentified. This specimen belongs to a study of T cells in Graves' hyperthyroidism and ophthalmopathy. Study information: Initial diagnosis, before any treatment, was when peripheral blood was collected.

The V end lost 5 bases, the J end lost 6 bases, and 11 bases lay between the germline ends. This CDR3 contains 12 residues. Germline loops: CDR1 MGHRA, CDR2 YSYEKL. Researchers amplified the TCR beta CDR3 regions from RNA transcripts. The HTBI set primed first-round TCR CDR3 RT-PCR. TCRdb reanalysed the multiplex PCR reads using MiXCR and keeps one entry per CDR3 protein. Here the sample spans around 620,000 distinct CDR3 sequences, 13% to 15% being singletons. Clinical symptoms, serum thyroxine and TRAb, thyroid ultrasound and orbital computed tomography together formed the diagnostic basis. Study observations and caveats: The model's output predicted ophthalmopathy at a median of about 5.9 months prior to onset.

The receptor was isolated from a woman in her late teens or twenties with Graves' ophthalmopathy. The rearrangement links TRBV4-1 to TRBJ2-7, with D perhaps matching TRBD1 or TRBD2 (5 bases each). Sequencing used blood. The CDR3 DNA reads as TGCGCCAGCAGCTCCTCGGGACCCGAGCAGTACTTC. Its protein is CASSSSGPEQYF.